The rows below give T cell receptor beta chains drawn from one sample of a study of CD8 T cells in ankylosing spondylitis. Each CDR3 protein is one row after TCRdb ran MiXCR on the 5' RACE reads. The table records under 950,000 distinct CDR3 sequences, around 17% of them present only once. The material sequenced was blood, either unsorted or a sorted T cell fraction (not recorded which). The receptor source for this set is a male donor with ankylosing spondylitis. The CDR3 runs from the conserved cysteine through the conserved F or W. The D gene is left open where the match is weak. The size of a clone is reported for some rows only, either as once, few or many, or as a class for expanded clones.

V gene,D gene,J gene,clone size,CDR3 protein,CDR3 DNA
TRBV24-1,TRBD1,TRBJ1-5,few,CATTGQGNHQPQHF,TGTGCCACCACCGGACAGGGGAATCATCAGCCCCAGCATTTT
TRBV2,NA,TRBJ2-5,NA,CASNRLAETQYF,TGTGCCAGCAACCGGCTAGCTGAGACCCAGTACTTC
TRBV5-1,NA,TRBJ2-3,NA,CASSTPKNQLRSSTDTQYF,TGCGCCAGCAGCACACCCAAAAACCAACTGCGGTCTAGCACAGATACGCAGTATTTT
TRBV12-3/TRBV12-4,NA,TRBJ1-4,NA,CASSLVSREKLFF,TGTGCCAGCAGTTTAGTATCAAGGGAAAAACTGTTTTTT
TRBV20-1,NA,TRBJ2-3,few,CSADVRGTDTQYF,TGCAGTGCTGACGTCCGGGGGACAGATACGCAGTATTTT
TRBV12-3/TRBV12-4,NA,TRBJ1-1,NA,CASIKRLGNTEAFF,TGTGCCAGCATTAAAAGGCTGGGGAACACTGAAGCTTTCTTT
TRBV6-5,NA,TRBJ1-3,few,CASSYRGGDPSGNTIYF,TGTGCCAGCAGTTACCGGGGGGGGGACCCCTCTGGAAACACCATATATTTT
TRBV20-1,NA,TRBJ1-1,few,CSAPPRLGGNTEAFF,TGCAGTGCTCCCCCCCGCCTGGGGGGAAACACTGAAGCTTTCTTT
TRBV5-1,NA,TRBJ1-2,once,CASSPFGDGYGYTF,TGCGCCAGCAGCCCATTCGGGGACGGCTATGGCTACACCTTC
TRBV7-2,NA,TRBJ2-7,NA,CASSPRTSLTSHEQYF,TGTGCCAGCTCGCCCCGTACCTCTCTAACTTCCCACGAGCAGTACTTC
TRBV12-3/TRBV12-4,NA,TRBJ2-1,few,CASSSYPRHNEQFF,TGTGCCAGCAGTTCGTACCCGAGACACAATGAGCAGTTCTTC
TRBV7-8,TRBD2,TRBJ2-1,NA,CASSPRTSGQYNEQFF,TGTGCCAGCAGCCCCCGGACTAGCGGACAATACAATGAGCAGTTCTTC
TRBV5-6,NA,TRBJ1-6,NA,CASSLGEKNSPLHF,TGTGCCAGCAGCTTGGGGGAGAAGAATTCACCCCTCCACTTT
TRBV12-3/TRBV12-4,TRBD2,TRBJ2-1,many,CASTLKAGGGYNEQFF,TGTGCCAGCACCCTAAAAGCGGGAGGCGGCTACAATGAGCAGTTCTTC
TRBV7-9,TRBD2,TRBJ2-2,NA,CASSTGTSVAGELFF,TGTGCCAGCAGCACCGGGACTAGTGTCGCCGGGGAGCTGTTTTTT
TRBV5-1,NA,TRBJ2-6,NA,CASSIISAGANVLTF,TGCGCCAGCAGCATAATATCTGCGGGGGCCAACGTCCTGACTTTC
TRBV4-1,NA,TRBJ2-3,few,CASSQDGATGGTWGTDTQYF,TGCGCCAGCAGCCAAGATGGGGCTACAGGAGGTACGTGGGGCACAGATACGCAGTATTTT
TRBV6-1,NA,TRBJ2-1,NA,CASSDTGSGEQFF,TGTGCCAGCAGTGATACGGGTTCCGGTGAGCAGTTCTTC
TRBV2,NA,TRBJ1-1,NA,CASRLQGRGYTEAFF,TGTGCCAGTCGCCTTCAGGGTAGGGGATACACTGAAGCTTTCTTT
TRBV20-1,TRBD1,TRBJ1-2,many,CSVAGTGGMNNYGYTF,TGCAGTGTAGCCGGGACAGGGGGAATGAATAACTATGGCTACACCTTC
TRBV7-9,NA,TRBJ2-1,many,CASSLYYNEQFF,TGTGCCAGCAGCTTGTACTACAATGAGCAGTTCTTC
TRBV7-2,NA,TRBJ2-3,few,CASSLPGIDTQYF,TGTGCCAGCAGCTTACCGGGAATAGATACGCAGTATTTT
TRBV5-5,NA,TRBJ2-3,NA,CASSLVPEDTQYF,TGTGCCAGCAGCTTGGTCCCCGAGGATACGCAGTATTTT
TRBV20-1,NA,TRBJ2-1,few,CSASADTGEQFF,TGCAGTGCTAGCGCCGACACGGGTGAGCAGTTCTTC
TRBV5-1,NA,TRBJ2-1,many,CASSRGGSYNEQFF,TGTGCCAGCAGTAGGGGAGGTAGCTACAATGAGCAGTTCTTC
TRBV5-1,TRBD1,TRBJ1-6,few,CASSLTGTAHNSPLHF,TGCGCCAGCAGCTTGACGGGGACAGCGCATAATTCACCCCTCCACTTT
TRBV15,NA,TRBJ2-1,NA,CATGLGRNEQFF,TGTGCCACCGGTCTCGGACGGAATGAGCAGTTCTTC
TRBV28,TRBD1,TRBJ1-2,few,CASSFREGGRYGYTF,TGTGCCAGCAGTTTCCGGGAAGGGGGCCGGTATGGCTACACCTTC
TRBV5-1,TRBD2,TRBJ2-5,NA,CASSLWREGETQYF,TGCGCCAGCAGCTTGTGGCGGGAGGGGGAGACCCAGTACTTC
TRBV20-1,NA,TRBJ1-5,few,CSATVTSNQPQHF,TGCAGTGCTACAGTAACTAGCAATCAGCCCCAGCATTTT
TRBV5-1,TRBD1,TRBJ2-2,NA,CASSLIRGYTGELFF,TGCGCCAGCAGCTTGATCAGGGGGTACACCGGGGAGCTGTTTTTT
TRBV20-1,NA,TRBJ1-2,few,CSALSYGYTF,TGCAGTGCCCTGAGCTATGGCTACACCTTC
TRBV27,TRBD1,TRBJ1-1,NA,CASSFAGGRTEAFF,TGTGCCAGCAGTTTTGCAGGGGGCCGCACTGAAGCTTTCTTT
TRBV12-3/TRBV12-4,TRBD1,TRBJ1-3,NA,CASTQTGVIDTIYF,TGTGCCAGCACCCAGACAGGGGTAATTGACACCATATATTTT
TRBV6-2/TRBV6-3,NA,TRBJ2-7,few,CASSPQLASYEQYF,TGTGCCAGCAGTCCTCAACTCGCATCCTACGAGCAGTACTTC
TRBV29-1,NA,TRBJ2-7,NA,CSVEYRGASYEQYF,TGCAGCGTTGAGTATAGGGGCGCCAGCTACGAGCAGTACTTC
TRBV4-2,NA,TRBJ1-1,few,CASSQVIENTEAFF,TGTGCCAGCAGCCAAGTTATTGAGAACACTGAAGCTTTCTTT
TRBV12-3/TRBV12-4,NA,TRBJ1-2,few,CAGLDYTF,TGTGCAGGGTTGGACTACACCTTC
TRBV20-1,TRBD2,TRBJ2-5,NA,CSGEGAGGTNVEETQYF,TGCAGTGGGGAAGGGGCGGGAGGCACGAATGTTGAGGAGACCCAGTACTTC
TRBV7-2,TRBD1,TRBJ2-7,NA,CASSLQTGGRYEQYF,TGTGCCAGCAGCTTGCAGACAGGGGGGAGGTACGAGCAGTACTTC
TRBV4-1,NA,TRBJ1-2,few,CASSQVGQGSNYGYTF,TGCGCCAGCAGCCAAGTTGGCCAGGGCTCTAACTATGGCTACACCTTC
TRBV5-1,TRBD2,TRBJ2-5,NA,CASSPGLAGETQYF,TGTGCCAGCAGCCCGGGACTAGCGGGGGAGACCCAGTACTTC
TRBV11-2,TRBD2,TRBJ2-1,few,CASSGLGGGVNEQFF,TGTGCCAGCAGCGGTCTAGGTGGGGGGGTCAATGAGCAGTTCTTC
TRBV5-1,NA,TRBJ2-7,once,CASSFAPGVRYEQYF,TGCGCCAGCAGCTTTGCCCCAGGGGTTCGATACGAGCAGTACTTC
TRBV27,TRBD1,TRBJ1-2,few,CASSLQGAVDYGYTF,TGTGCCAGCAGTTTACAGGGGGCCGTTGACTATGGCTACACCTTC
TRBV11-2,TRBD1,TRBJ1-6,NA,CASSPQGASYNSPLHF,TGTGCCAGCAGCCCCCAGGGGGCGTCCTATAATTCACCCCTCCACTTT
TRBV29-1,NA,TRBJ1-5,few,CSPRVGTSNQPQHF,TGCAGCCCCCGTGTAGGGACTAGCAATCAGCCCCAGCATTTT
TRBV20-1,NA,TRBJ2-7,NA,CSARGTGDYEQYF,TGCAGTGCTAGGGGGACCGGGGACTACGAGCAGTACTTC
TRBV12-3/TRBV12-4,NA,TRBJ1-5,NA,CASSLAPAGRQPQHF,TGTGCCAGCAGTTTAGCGCCGGCAGGGAGGCAGCCCCAGCATTTT
TRBV20-1,NA,TRBJ1-2,NA,CSARGGSNNYGYTF,TGCAGTGCTAGAGGCGGCAGCAATAACTATGGCTACACCTTC
TRBV12-3/TRBV12-4,NA,TRBJ2-7,NA,CASSVGGTASYEQYF,TGTGCCAGCAGCGTGGGCGGGACAGCCTCCTACGAGCAGTACTTC
TRBV6-2/TRBV6-3,NA,TRBJ1-1,few,CASSPRDINTEAFF,TGTGCCAGCAGTCCACGAGACATAAACACTGAAGCTTTCTTT
TRBV7-9,NA,TRBJ1-1,NA,CASSPMASMNTEAFF,TGTGCCAGCAGCCCTATGGCAAGCATGAACACTGAAGCTTTCTTT